This TCR beta chain came from a study of blood T cell repertoires in COVID-19. The wider study: COVID-19 samples collected from the United States, Italy and Spain covered acute and convalescent phases. PBMCs, B-cell-depleted T cells, or T cells were the source of the cDNA or gDNA that made up the material.

How the authors handled the data: By means of reference gene primer amplification, nucleated cell counts were estimated. Measured with immunoSEQ multiplex PCR; TCRdb has only the in-frame clones, and not every one. The DNA was the basis for D and trimming; V, J and clone size are from that table. The data show about 220,000 clones, about 85% seen once. The ends were cut back, 2 bases at V and 0 bases at J, with 18 bases in the middle. The CDR3 is 18 amino acids. Germline-derived CDR1 and CDR2 are SNHLY and FYNNEI. The chain uses TRBV2 and TRBJ2-3; D gene ambiguous. This receptor was identified in a man aged 45-65 years who had recovered from COVID-19. Sequences were obtained from peripheral blood. The CDR3 loop is CASSEFLRSTPSTDTQYF. The CDR3 DNA reads as TGTGCCAGCAGTGAATTCTTGCGCTCTACCCCTAGCACAGATACGCAGTATTTT.